This T cell receptor (beta chain) comes out of a study of identical twins. Study outcomes and limitations: For monozygotic twins, models underestimated out-of-frame TCR alpha sharing. Out-of-frame alpha sequences shared by twins were enriched for low generation probability.

Germline CDR1 and CDR2: SQVTM and ANQGSEA. The CDR3 is made up of 13 amino acids. Trimming took off 4 bases at V and 3 bases at J, with 13 bases between the two ends. TCRdb re-analysed the 5' RACE reads in MiXCR, keeping a single row per CDR3 protein. The sample holds more than 1.5 million distinct CDR3 sequences, 25% to 35% seen once. Everyone who gave samples was a healthy Caucasian. Only a few counts were recorded for this clonotype. Its antigen remains unidentified. This clonotype was obtained from a newborn girl in good health. The rearrangement uses TRBV29-1 and TRBJ2-7, with D perhaps TRBD2 (7 bases). The sequencing sample was made of cord blood. CDR3 nucleotides: TGCAGCGTTGTTCAAGGGGGGGACTACGAGCAGTACTTC. Encoded protein: CSVVQGGDYEQYF.